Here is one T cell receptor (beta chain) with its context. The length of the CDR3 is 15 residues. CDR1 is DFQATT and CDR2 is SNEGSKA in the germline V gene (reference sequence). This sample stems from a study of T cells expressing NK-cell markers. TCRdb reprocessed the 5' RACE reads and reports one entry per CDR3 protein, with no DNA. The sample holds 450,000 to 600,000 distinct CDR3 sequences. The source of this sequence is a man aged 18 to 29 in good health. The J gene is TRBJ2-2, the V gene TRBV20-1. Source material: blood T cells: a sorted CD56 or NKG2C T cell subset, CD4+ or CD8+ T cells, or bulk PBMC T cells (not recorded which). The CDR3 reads CSARNRVSYTGELFF.